The sequence of this T cell receptor beta chain was determined in a study of beta chain features in type 1 diabetes. Investigators reverse transcribed all isolated RNA, so they sequenced expressed TCRB transcripts. TCRdb's table, derived via immunoSEQ multiplex PCR, lists solely in-frame clones and lacks some. The table records hundreds of thousands of clones, about 11% of them present only once. The CDR3 loop spans 19 amino acids. The J segment lost 1 base and the V segment lost 5 bases, leaving 8 bases of the junction unmatched. CDR1 and CDR2 from the germline V gene are SGHTA and FQGTGA. Central memory, naive, regulatory and stem cell-like memory CD4+ cells were sorted by CD45RO/CCR7/CD25/CD127/CD95/CD27.

The sequence came from a woman between 25 and 40 years old in good health. The sample consisted of naive CD4+ T cells from blood. The rearrangement uses TRBV7-3 and TRBJ2-2; 15 nucleotides align to TRBD2. The chain's CDR3 is CASSQRTSGRARNTGELFF. As DNA, the CDR3 is TGTGCCAGCAGCCAACGGACTAGCGGGAGGGCACGGAACACCGGGGAGCTGTTTTTT.